Listed below are T cell receptor beta chains from one sample, sequenced in a study of T-cell reconstitution after alpha-beta-depleted transplantation in children. MiXCR was run by TCRdb on the PCR reads, yielding one entry per CDR3 protein. The sample records about 870,000 distinct CDR3 sequences, about 16% being singletons. Specimen: PBMCs, mostly from graft donor cells, collected 360 days after TCRalphabeta/CD19-depleted stem cell transplant. Every receptor here comes from a male patient younger than 18 who had a stem cell transplant for acute lymphoblastic leukemia, so the T cells may come from the graft donor. The CDR3 runs from the conserved cysteine through the conserved F or W. The D gene is left open where the match is weak. Clone size is shown for a subset of rows, as once, few, many or a class of expanded clone.

d_gene	abundance	v_gene	j_gene	CDR3nt	CDR3aa
TRBD1	.	TRBV5-5	TRBJ2-4	TGTGCCAGCAGCTTGGGGACAGGGCAGAACATTCAGTACTTC	CASSLGTGQNIQYF
.	few	TRBV4-1	TRBJ2-2	TGCGCCAGCAGCCAACTAGCGACGGCCGGGGAGCTGTTTTTT	CASSQLATAGELFF
.	.	TRBV6-5	TRBJ2-2	TGTGCCAGCAGTTACCTAAGACAGGTCATCACCGGGGAGCTGTTTTTT	CASSYLRQVITGELFF
TRBD1	few	TRBV28	TRBJ2-4	TGTGCCAGCAGTGTAGGACAGGGCCGTAACATTCAGTACTTC	CASSVGQGRNIQYF
TRBD2	.	TRBV14	TRBJ2-1	TGTGCCAGCAGCTCGGGACTAGCGGCGATTTACAATGAGCAGTTCTTC	CASSSGLAAIYNEQFF
.	.	TRBV6-1	TRBJ2-7	TGTGCCAGCAGGATTTTGGTCGGGGGCCTCTACGAGCAGTACTTC	CASRILVGGLYEQYF
TRBD2	few	TRBV11-3	TRBJ2-3	TGTGCCAGCAGCCCAAGACTAGCGGGAGTCGTCGCAGATACGCAGTATTTT	CASSPRLAGVVADTQYF
.	.	TRBV20-1	TRBJ2-7	TGCAGTGCTACAGATCCCTACGAGCAGTACTTC	CSATDPYEQYF
.	few	TRBV5-1	TRBJ2-3	TGCGCCAGCAGCTTGGTGGTGGCCACAGATACGCAGTATTTT	CASSLVVATDTQYF
.	.	TRBV5-1	TRBJ2-1	TGCGCCAGCAGCCTTAGTTCTCACAATGAGCAGTTCTTC	CASSLSSHNEQFF
TRBD1	few	TRBV19	TRBJ1-2	TGTGCCAGTAGCCCCCGGGACAGGAATGGCTACACCTTC	CASSPRDRNGYTF
.	few	TRBV9	TRBJ2-1	TGTGCCAGCAGCGTAGCCGGAAGCCGAACATTCAATGAGCAGTTCTTC	CASSVAGSRTFNEQFF
.	.	TRBV6-5	TRBJ1-1	TGTGCCAGCAGTGACTACGGCTGGGCTTTCTTT	CASSDYGWAFF
.	few	TRBV29-1	TRBJ2-3	TGCAGCGCCCTGGGGGTTGGCACAGATACGCAGTATTTT	CSALGVGTDTQYF
.	.	TRBV5-1	TRBJ1-2	TGCGCCAGCAGCTTGGCGCAGGAGGGCTATGGCTACACCTTC	CASSLAQEGYGYTF
TRBD1	.	TRBV28	TRBJ2-7	TGTGCCAGCAGTTTGTGGGGACAGGGGGGGAACGAGCAGTACTTC	CASSLWGQGGNEQYF
.	few	TRBV7-7	TRBJ2-2	TGTGCCAGCAGCTTGAGTCAGACCGTAAACACCGGGGAGCTGTTTTTT	CASSLSQTVNTGELFF
.	few	TRBV27	TRBJ2-4	TGTGCCAGCAGTTCCCGGGACGGAAAAAACATTCAGTACTTC	CASSSRDGKNIQYF
TRBD1	.	TRBV5-1	TRBJ1-2	TGCGCCAGCAGCTTGGCCGGACAGGAGAAGAACTATGGCTACACCTTC	CASSLAGQEKNYGYTF
.	few	TRBV4-1	TRBJ2-3	TGCGCCAGCAGCCGGCTCCGCCTTAACACAGATACGCAGTATTTT	CASSRLRLNTDTQYF
TRBD2	.	TRBV15	TRBJ2-5	TGTGCCACCAGCCCGGCCCCCCCCAAAAGCGGGAGTTATGAGACCCAGTACTTC	CATSPAPPKSGSYETQYF
.	.	TRBV7-6	TRBJ1-6	TGTGCCAGCAGCTCTACCCGGGACGACAGGTCGTATAATTCACCCCTCCACTTT	CASSSTRDDRSYNSPLHF
TRBD2	few	TRBV10-3	TRBJ2-1	TGTGCCATCAGTGAGTCGCTAGCGGGGAAGTCCTACAATGAGCAGTTCTTC	CAISESLAGKSYNEQFF
TRBD2	.	TRBV15	TRBJ2-5	TGTGCCACCAGCAGAGCCGGGGGGTTCCAAGAGACCCAGTACTTC	CATSRAGGFQETQYF
.	.	TRBV6-9	TRBJ1-1	TGTGCCAGCAGGTATTTAGTAGGGAACACTGAAGCTTTCTTT	CASRYLVGNTEAFF
TRBD1	.	TRBV20-1	TRBJ2-2	TGCAGTGCCCACGAAGGAAGGGGGCGGACCGGGGAGCTGTTTTTT	CSAHEGRGRTGELFF
.	many	TRBV30	TRBJ1-4	TGTGCCTGGAGTGGACGCGGTGAAAAACTGTTTTTT	CAWSGRGEKLFF
TRBD2	few	TRBV4-1	TRBJ2-1	TGCGCCAGCAGCTTTTGGACTAGCGGTACCTACAATGAGCAGTTCTTC	CASSFWTSGTYNEQFF
.	few	TRBV29-1	TRBJ2-1	TGCAGCGTTGAGATCCCGGAGTACAATGAGCAGTTCTTC	CSVEIPEYNEQFF
.	few	TRBV3-1	TRBJ2-3	TGTGCCAGCAGCCAAGCCCCCCTCACGGATACGCAGTATTTT	CASSQAPLTDTQYF
.	many	TRBV5-1	TRBJ2-5	TGCGCCAGCAGCTTGGTGTCTAGCGTTCAAGAGACCCAGTACTTC	CASSLVSSVQETQYF
.	.	TRBV13	TRBJ2-3	TGTGCCAGCAGCCCGTACGGGACTTACACAGATACGCAGTATTTT	CASSPYGTYTDTQYF
.	.	TRBV3-1	TRBJ1-1	TGTGCCAGCAGCAACTACAGGGCTGACACTGAAGCTTTCTTT	CASSNYRADTEAFF
TRBD2	many	TRBV27	TRBJ2-7	TGTGCCAGCAGTTACGGACTAGCTTACGAGCAGTACTTC	CASSYGLAYEQYF
TRBD2	few	TRBV12-3/TRBV12-4	TRBJ2-5	TGTGCCAGCAGGCCAGCGGGGTGGTGGGAGACCCAGTACTTC	CASRPAGWWETQYF